The source of this T cell receptor (beta chain) is a study of early T cells in non-severe SARS-CoV-2 infection. On the study more broadly: Sequenced material consisted of bulk RNA (from unsorted whole blood), and chains were unpaired.

This clonotype came up a few times. Unique molecular identifiers were affixed to single, distinct cDNA molecules. TCRdb analysed the 5' RACE reads with MiXCR anew, one entry per CDR3 protein. The profile shows nearly 55,000 distinct CDR3 sequences, about 8% of them singletons. Trimming cost V 5 bases and J 2 bases, with 16 bases left between them. Germline assignment: CDR1 MNHEY and CDR2 SVGAGI. The CDR3 extends over 16 amino acids. The sample was whole blood, taken at baseline. The chain recombines TRBV6-5 with TRBJ1-3; D remains unclear. The receptor's source is an adult who was a healthcare worker with PCR-confirmed SARS-CoV-2 infection or an uninfected control (not recorded which). CDR3 protein: CASSPLGSATGNTIYF. The CDR3, as DNA: TGTGCCAGCAGTCCTCTCGGGTCCGCTACTGGAAACACCATATATTTT.